A selection of T cell receptor beta chains follows, all from one sample in a study of OX40 agonist ivuxolimab in advanced cancers. Here immunoSEQ multiplex PCR was the method, and the copy in TCRdb shows in-frame clones only, minus some. The data contain 70,000 to 90,000 clones, 75% to 90% of them singletons. Sequenced here: CD4+ or CD8+ T cells sorted from blood, sampled in a trial of the OX40 agonist ivuxolimab. All receptors derive from an adult with an advanced solid tumor such as melanoma, head and neck, liver or kidney cancer. Each CDR3 is given without its conserved first and last residue. Clone sizes are given selectively: once, few, many, or a class where the clone is expanded.

>12|TRBJ1-6|TRBV7-9|few
ASSMTGEESPLH
>13|TRBJ2-1|TRBV2|-
ASRGEGLVAPEQF
>11|TRBJ2-7|TRBV14|-
ASSQGPGTWQY
>12|TRBJ2-1|TRBV2|-
ASRDSSSYNEQF
>9|TRBJ2-5|TRBV6-6|once
ASSLFETQY
>12|TRBJ1-2|TRBV5-1|-
ASSISRGHYGYT
>15|TRBJ2-7|TRBV7-2|-
ASSYPPQGPMSYEQY
>17|TRBJ2-3|TRBV7-6|-
ASSLGTGTSGGYTDTQY
>13|TRBJ2-3|TRBV10-1|-
ASSGGQGSTDTQY
>14|TRBJ2-7|TRBV27|-
ASSLGGRGGSYEQY
>11|TRBJ1-4|TRBV6-5|-
ASSYGGAGKLF
>12|TRBJ2-7|TRBV5-1|-
ASSLRAGTYEQY
>14|TRBJ1-3|TRBV4-1|-
ASSQATGGSGNTIY
>13|TRBJ2-3|TRBV5-5|-
ASSFYKTWGNTQY